Each of the 21 T cell receptor beta chains below was sequenced from the same sample in a study of blood T cell repertoires in COVID-19. Assay used: immunoSEQ multiplex PCR; TCRdb lists only in-frame clones, some missing. The table records around 260,000 clones, 90% of them present only once. Sequenced sample: PBMCs or T cells enriched from blood (not recorded which). These receptors were collected from a woman aged 25 to 45 who had recovered from COVID-19.

V usage is TRBV6-5 and J usage is TRBJ2-7; weak D call: TRBD2 (5 bases). This CDR3 comprises 14 residues. Looked up from germline, CDR1 is MNHEY and CDR2 is SVGAGI. V was clipped by 10 bases and J by 0 bases, with 16 bases between them. CDR3 region: CATGVARLSYEQYF. CDR3 nucleotide sequence: TGTGCCACCGGGGTGGCGCGGCTCTCCTACGAGCAGTACTTC.

The gene calls are TRBV4-3 and TRBJ1-5; D ambiguous. The CDR3 is 17 amino acids. The ends were cut back, 1 base at V and 4 bases at J, with 17 bases in the middle. Germline CDR1 is LGHNA and CDR2 is YSLEER. The CDR3 DNA reads TGCGCCAGCAGCCAAGGGCATTCGGGAGCGGGAAATCAGCCCCAGCATTTT. It specifies CASSQGHSGAGNQPQHF.

This clone was seen a few times. V is TRBV27 and J is TRBJ2-2; TRBD1 agrees at 8 bases. J lost 8 bases, V lost 2 bases, and 4 bases had no gene match. The CDR3 loop spans 14 amino acids. The germline V gene has CDR1 MNHEY and CDR2 SMNVEV (reference sequence). CDR3 sequence (DNA): TGTGCCAGCAGTTTAACCCGACAGGGGGGGGAGCTGTTTTTT. Protein sequence: CASSLTRQGGELFF.

The J gene is TRBJ2-5, the V gene TRBV20-1; 9 bases fit TRBD1. The length of the CDR3 is 14 residues. After removal of 3 bases from V and 7 bases from J, the junction contained 9 bases not matched to a gene. Germline lookup yields CDR1 DFQATT and CDR2 SNEGSKA (reference sequence). The CDR3 region has the DNA TGCAGTGCTAGTTGGGACAGGGAATTCGGGACCCAGTACTTC. It translates to CSASWDREFGTQYF.

The gene calls are TRBV9 and TRBJ1-2, with D hard to call. Trimming removed 0 bases from V and 7 bases from J, with 13 bases in between. From germline, CDR1 is SGDLS and CDR2 YYNGEE. This CDR3 is 14 amino acids long. CDR3 protein: CASSVESGSAGYTF. CDR3 nucleotides: TGTGCCAGCAGCGTAGAGAGCGGGAGTGCTGGCTACACCTTC.

The genes are TRBV6-4 and TRBJ2-2; the match to TRBD2 covers 12 bases. Germline V gives CDR1 MRHNA, CDR2 SNTAGT. The ends lost 4 bases at V and 3 bases at J; junction bases unmatched: 0. The CDR3 sequence is 15 residues long. This CDR3 is CASSASGRDTGELFF. CDR3 nucleotides: TGTGCCAGCAGTGCTAGCGGGAGGGACACCGGGGAGCTGTTTTTT.

The genes are TRBV5-1 and TRBJ2-7, with D possibly TRBD2 on 6 matching bases. Trimming removed 4 bases from V and 0 bases from J, with 11 bases in between. Germline CDR1 is SGHRS and CDR2 is YFSETQ. The CDR3 consists of 14 residues. The CDR3: CASSPGGYSYEQYF. Written as DNA, the CDR3 is TGCGCCAGCAGCCCTGGGGGGTACTCCTACGAGCAGTACTTC. The full variable domain, its missing parts supplied by reference TRBV5-1 and TRBJ2-7, is KAGVTQTPRYLIKTRGQQVTLSCSPISGHRSVSWYQQTPGQGLQFLFEYFSETQRNKGNFPGRFSGRQFSNSRSEMNVSTLELGDSALYLCASSPGGYSYEQYFGPGTRLTVT.

This chain uses TRBV30 with TRBJ1-2; 9 bases match TRBD1. V trimming: 3 bases; J trimming: 6 bases; junction bases outside the gene matches: 2. The germline CDR1 and CDR2 sequences are GTSNPN and SVGIG (reference sequence). The CDR3 contains 12 residues. CDR3 sequence (DNA): TGTGCCTGGAGAGGGGACAGGGATGGCTACACCTTC. This codes for CAWRGDRDGYTF.

The chain combines TRBV4-1 with TRBJ1-5; no clear D gene. Trimming stripped 0 bases from V and 0 bases from J, with 15 bases between. CDR1 is MGHRA, CDR2 YSYEKL, per germline. CDR3 length: 18 amino acids. CDR3 residues: CASSQDPWEVYSNQPQHF. In nucleotides, the CDR3 is TGCGCCAGCAGCCAAGATCCCTGGGAGGTTTATAGCAATCAGCCCCAGCATTTT.

The genes are TRBV7-9 and TRBJ2-1; 7 nucleotides match TRBD2. CDR1 and CDR2 from the germline V gene are SEHNR and FQNEAQ (reference sequence). Losses at the gene ends were 1 base for V and 8 bases for J; bases not matched to a gene: 8. This CDR3 is 15 amino acids long. This CDR3 reads CASSLGLAEMHEQFF. Written as DNA, the CDR3 is TGTGCCAGCAGCTTAGGGCTAGCGGAGATGCATGAGCAGTTCTTC.

This clone has only a few counts. The gene calls are TRBV18 and TRBJ1-2, with D possibly TRBD1 on 5 matching bases. The germline CDR1 and CDR2 sequences are KGHSH and LQKENI. The CDR3 totals 18 residues. Trimming stripped 0 bases from V and 1 base from J, with 18 bases between. CDR3 amino acids: CASSPPVATSGGNYGYTF. CDR3 in DNA: TGTGCCAGCTCACCACCGGTCGCAACTTCGGGGGGTAACTATGGCTACACCTTC.

Remarks on this clone: Other nucleotide sequences from this sample produce the same CDR3. V and J are TRBV30 and TRBJ1-2, with TRBD1 as a possible D gene (5 bases). Trimming cost V 1 base and J 4 bases, with 10 bases left between them. This CDR3 is built from 13 residues. CDR1 and CDR2 from the germline V gene are GTSNPN and SVGIG (reference sequence). The CDR3 DNA follows: TGTGCCTGGAGTGCCCAGGGAGGCTATGGCTACACCTTC. This encodes CAWSAQGGYGYTF. Complete variable domain (other parts from reference TRBV30 and TRBJ1-2): SQTIHQWPATLVQPVGSPLSLECTVEGTSNPNLYWYRQAAGRGLQLLFYSVGIGQISSEVPQNLSASRPQDRQFILSSKKLLLSDSGFYLCAWSAQGGYGYTFGSGTRLTVV.

The chain carries TRBV14 and TRBJ2-3; the D is unclear. This CDR3 region has 15 residues. The germline V gene encodes CDR1 SGHDN and CDR2 FVKESK. Trimming took 4 bases from V and 4 from J, leaving 15 bases between them. Here the CDR3 reads CASSLQATISDTQYF. As DNA, the CDR3 is TGTGCCAGCAGCCTCCAAGCTACCATTTCAGATACGCAGTATTTT.

The chain recombines TRBV6-2 or TRBV6-3 with TRBJ2-7; TRBD1 matches 9 bases. The CDR3 has 14 residues. Losses at the gene ends were 4 bases for V and 3 bases for J; bases not matched to a gene: 4. Germline CDR1 MNHEY, CDR2 SVGEGT. The CDR3 is CASSWPDRGYEQYF. The CDR3 DNA reads as TGTGCCAGCAGTTGGCCGGACAGGGGCTACGAGCAGTACTTC.

The J gene is TRBJ2-7, the V gene TRBV19; a weak D match, TRBD2 (5 bases). V lost 2 bases, J lost 2 bases, and 7 bases lay in between. This CDR3 region has 13 residues. CDR1 and CDR2 from the germline V gene are LNHDA and SQIVND (reference sequence). The CDR3 DNA sequence: TGTGCCAGTAGTATATCCGGGGCCTACGAGCAGTACTTC. It translates to CASSISGAYEQYF.

The rearrangement uses TRBV6-5 and TRBJ1-1; the D is unclear. V gave up 7 bases and J gave up 0 bases, with 15 bases separating them. This CDR3 is 15 amino acids long. Germline V CDR1 and CDR2: MNHEY, SVGAGI. CDR3 amino acids: CASKVRGSMNTEAFF. CDR3 bases: TGTGCCAGCAAGGTACGCGGCAGCATGAACACTGAAGCTTTCTTT.

The chain links TRBV6-5 to TRBJ1-4; 9 bases are a match to TRBD1. CDR1 MNHEY and CDR2 SVGAGI come from the germline V gene. CDR3 length: 14 residues. V lost 6 bases, J lost 5 bases, and 4 bases stayed unmatched. CDR3 loop: CASSSGQGNEKLFF. CDR3 bases: TGTGCCAGCAGCAGTGGACAGGGGAATGAAAAACTGTTTTTT.

The chain has TRBV27 and TRBJ2-2, with 9 bases lining up with TRBD1. This CDR3 comprises 13 residues. Germline assignment: CDR1 MNHEY and CDR2 SMNVEV (reference sequence). V shed 5 bases and J 10 bases; nucleotides not matched to a gene: 5. CDR3 coding DNA: TGTGCCAGCAGTCCGGGACAGGGCACGGAGCTGTTTTTT. Its protein product is CASSPGQGTELFF.

J is TRBJ2-1 and V is TRBV5-1, with TRBD2 matching 13 bases. The CDR3 loop spans 19 amino acids. Germline V gene lookup returns CDR1 SGHRS and CDR2 YFSETQ. V trimming: 0 bases; J trimming: 3 bases; junction bases outside the gene matches: 9. The CDR3: CASSLEGLAGYSIYNEQFF. CDR3 DNA: TGCGCCAGCAGCTTGGAGGGACTAGCGGGATATTCGATCTACAATGAGCAGTTCTTC.

This sequence joins TRBV5-1 and TRBJ2-1, with TRBD2 as a possible D gene (6 bases). Germline V gives CDR1 SGHRS, CDR2 YFSETQ. CDR3 length: 15 amino acids. Trimming took off 4 bases at V and 8 bases at J, with 19 bases between the two ends. The CDR3 is CASSPSGTSSHEQFF. For the CDR3, the DNA is TGCGCCAGCAGCCCCAGCGGCACTAGCAGCCATGAGCAGTTCTTC.

The chain joins TRBV4-2 to TRBJ2-1, with a tentative D call TRBD2 (5 bases). The CDR3 loop spans 16 amino acids. Germline lookup yields CDR1 LGHNA and CDR2 YNFKEQ. The V gene lost 0 bases and the J gene lost 1 base, with 10 bases spanning the gap. The CDR3 here is CASSQDTSGSYNEQFF. CDR3 DNA sequence: TGTGCCAGCAGCCAAGATACCAGCGGTTCCTACAATGAGCAGTTCTTC.